This entry features one T cell receptor (beta chain) sequence. This clone was detected only a few times. This clone's antigen is unknown. Within one base of it there is no much larger clone, and no base qualities were kept. This sample was taken from a study of cytomegalovirus exposure and HLA in healthy donors (dated 2017 in TCRdb). Regarding the research as a whole: According to an earlier analysis of several hundred of the donors, some 180 million T cells yielded 117 million unique TCR beta sequences and approximately 280 Gb of sequence data. About 320 gigabases of sequencing data and approximately 93 million unique TCR sequences were included in an early release covering 550 to 800 HLA-typed donors. Among the roughly 390 genotyped donors, around 81% belonged to the genetic ancestry cluster associated with self-reported Caucasian donors. The study aimed to test whether signatures of past pathogen exposure could be identified by cataloging public T cell receptors. The study used immunosequencing to profile the T cell repertoires of 670 or so subjects and linked those repertoires to cytomegalovirus serostatus. A separate validation cohort of approximately 120 different subjects was used in addition to the roughly 640-subject first cohort. High-throughput TCR immunosequencing, statistical association of individual TCRs with disease status, and machine learning were combined to predict cytomegalovirus infection status. A later analysis re-analyzed previously published TCR beta repertoires from 650 to 800 donors and added high-resolution HLA genotyping to study TCR occurrence patterns. Rather than using new phenotypic data, the later analysis identified candidate immune exposures from TCR beta sequences and from how often those sequences occurred across donors. To decide whether each TCR beta V gene segment behaved as functional or pseudogenic, an earlier analysis of over 500 of the donors relied on high-throughput TCR beta sequencing. Donor age, sex, ethnicity and CMV serostatus were compiled alongside the repertoire data. A later genetic analysis took genome-wide SNP genotypes for about 55% of the 666 donors and used that subset as a discovery cohort. All discovery cohort repertoires had been generated using a single sequencing platform. Class I and class II HLA loci were covered by the typing at four-digit resolution. The number of donors typed differed by locus, with about 629-640 for A, B, C, DRB1 and DQB1, roughly 520 for DQA1, approximately 570 for DPA1, and over 400 for DPB1. Four or five DR-DQ haplotypes were handled as single units for association and clustering because linkage in the cohort was strong. On average, 235,054 unique TCR beta nucleotide sequences were sequenced per donor among several hundred genotyped donors of the cohort, with 15% to 20% of those sequences being non-productive. The study at large found these results: Immune exposure information for the cohort was limited to CMV serostatus. Most TCR sequences were seen in very few donors, while some public TCRs were found in many individuals. The classifier was reported to diagnose cytomegalovirus status with high specificity and sensitivity in both the original cohort and the validation cohort. The study listed 170 or so TCR beta chains as associated with cytomegalovirus. When HLA alleles, especially DR and DQ, strongly co-occurred, TCR associations were difficult to assign to individual alleles. According to a later analysis, parvovirus B19, influenza, CMV and Epstein-Barr virus appeared linked to several top co-occurrence clusters. A further reported finding was that TCR beta sequences accurately predicted the HLA-A and HLA-B alleles for most subjects in the first cohort. Roughly 17 rarely observed V segments, including chromosome 9 orphons, were excluded from the earlier analysis of about 500 of the donors because counts were too low. According to a later analysis, most CMV-associated TCR beta chains appeared to be HLA-restricted, and the HLA associations seemed to be driven largely by CMV exposure. The authors suggested that the approach could potentially be generalized to other disease states and immunological phenotypes. Because HLA typing was unavailable for some donors at each locus, only the typed subset was used in association tests. A later analysis found that TCR association rates varied across HLA loci, with DRB1 alleles showing the most associated TCRs and HLA-C alleles the fewest. In a later analysis, 16,951 TCR beta sequences were associated with specific HLA alleles at a false discovery rate of 0.05. Compared with the approximately 670-donor mean, donors in an Asian-associated ancestry cluster had fewer N-insertions in productive TCRs, according to a later genetic analysis. The cohort was sequenced for TCR beta chains only, and without alpha or paired-chain data the features that could be detected were limited. Linkage disequilibrium might explain the correlated functional status among segregating V segments, but an unknown experimental factor could not be ruled out. Three of the identified cytomegalovirus-associated TCR beta chains were confirmed in vitro to be specific for cytomegalovirus antigens. A group of highly shared sequence variants was considered likely to be a technical artifact of the sequencing pipeline. An earlier analysis of approximately 540 of the donors showed that most TCR beta V segments appeared in productive rearrangements either about 87% or about 30% of the time, which broadly matched IMGT annotations. Some IMGT-functional V segments, including TRBV6-2 and TRBV6-3, could not be distinguished by the 87-base-pair reads and were therefore excluded. An association between a missense DCLRE1C variant and V-gene and J-gene trimming of TCR beta chains was found in a later genetic analysis and replicated in an independent cohort. Sequencing depth was assumed to be roughly uniform across donors in the presence/absence analyses, though that assumption may not hold. In a later analysis, HLA-associated TCR beta chains were found to be more clonally expanded and to have lower generation probabilities than equally common non-associated chains.

The library was obtained by the immunoSEQ multiplex PCR assay. The multiplex PCR relied on a mix of 60 forward primers for TCR Vbeta segments and 13 reverse primers for TCR Jbeta segments. The CDR3 region of rearranged TCR beta genes was amplified from genomic DNA by a multiplex PCR assay. The Illumina HiSeq System was used to sequence the amplified TCR beta libraries as 87-base-pair reads. Regarding the original processing steps: A later analysis counted approximately 76 million unique TCR beta chains across the 700 or so repertoires, and roughly 10 million of these chains were shared by at least two donors. A nearest-neighbor algorithm error-corrected the raw reads and collapsed the reads into unique sequences, merging closely related sequences to remove PCR and sequencing errors. CDR3 sequences were aligned to IMGT reference sequences to assign V, D and J gene segments. Each retained sequence needed at least a six-nucleotide match to both a V gene segment and a J gene segment. A rearrangement counted as productive if the CDR3 had no stop codons and remained in frame with V and J, and every other rearrangement counted as non-productive. CDR3 was defined according to IMGT convention as the region running from the second conserved V-encoded cysteine to the conserved J-encoded phenylalanine. Sequences without an unambiguous match to a single V gene segment were excluded from the earlier analysis of about 600 of the donors. An earlier analysis of 500 to 700 of the donors classified V segments as functional when productive rearrangements were above 56.7% and as segregating when the standard deviation between donors was above 5%. To diagnose cytomegalovirus status from the catalog of TCR beta chain sequences, a statistical classification framework was built. In a later analysis, V and J genes were assigned by comparing TCR nucleotide sequences against IMGT/GENE-DB human TR gene sequences. A later analysis assigned CDR3 sequences and most-parsimonious VDJ recombination scenarios with the TCRdist pipeline. In a later analysis, every TCR beta chain was defined by the combination of its CDR3 amino acid sequence and its V-gene family, and reads without a unique V-gene family were dropped. In a later analysis, approximately 590 highly shared, low-generation-probability nucleotide sequences were removed to address suspected cross-contamination and a sequencing artifact. For each public chain, a later analysis derived a clonal expansion index from normalized ranks of inferred template counts within each repertoire. A later analysis computed generation probabilities with a VDJ recombination model fitted to out-of-frame rearrangements, and checked the results against IGoR. In a later analysis, TCR-TCR, TCR-HLA and TCR-CMV co-occurrence was scored with hypergeometric tests, and a repertoire-size bias correction was applied to TCR pairs. In a later analysis, false discovery rates were estimated by permuting HLA or CMV assignments 20 times. A later analysis grouped co-occurring TCRs with DBSCAN, adding TCRdist sequence similarity when clustering within HLA-allele-positive subsets. Repertoires with fewer than 30,000 or more than 120,000 public chains were left out of co-occurrence clustering, as were a handful of repertoires with anomalous nucleotide sharing. TCRdb carries this immuneACCESS record with in-frame sequences only. Its versions omit some clonotypes, under half of them owing to an unresolved V gene in the studies checked, with the rest unexplained. V, J and clone size derive from that table, while D and trimming were established from the DNA sequence. This sample gives 150,000 to 200,000 clones in total; 60% to 80% of them show up just once. About 11% of the sample comes from the top ten.

The germline V gene sets CDR1 to SGHRS and CDR2 to YFSETQ. The CDR3 runs 11 amino acids, cysteine and phenylalanine included. Only the CDR3 DNA stays, 33 bases, in frame from base 1. Cut back by 4 bases and 7 bases, the V and J ends lie 8 bases apart. In total, 600 or so healthy bone marrow donors made up the cohort. All cohort members were sampled while nominally healthy, although unrecorded immune exposures were likely present. The donor was CMV seropositive and belonged to the group of 250 to 350 seropositive cohort members. Every donor gave a peripheral blood sample, and the peripheral blood mononuclear cells from that sample were used for TCR beta sequencing. Genomic DNA extraction from the blood cell samples was performed with the Qiagen DNeasy Blood Extraction Kit.

This TCR was sampled from a man between 18 and 29 years old in good health and CMV-seropositive. The chain uses TRBV5-1 and TRBJ2-5; the D gene remains uncertain. Sequencing used PBMCs. The sequenced DNA is TGCGCCAGCAGCGCCGGGTGGACCCAGTACTTC. This yields the protein CASSAGWTQYF.